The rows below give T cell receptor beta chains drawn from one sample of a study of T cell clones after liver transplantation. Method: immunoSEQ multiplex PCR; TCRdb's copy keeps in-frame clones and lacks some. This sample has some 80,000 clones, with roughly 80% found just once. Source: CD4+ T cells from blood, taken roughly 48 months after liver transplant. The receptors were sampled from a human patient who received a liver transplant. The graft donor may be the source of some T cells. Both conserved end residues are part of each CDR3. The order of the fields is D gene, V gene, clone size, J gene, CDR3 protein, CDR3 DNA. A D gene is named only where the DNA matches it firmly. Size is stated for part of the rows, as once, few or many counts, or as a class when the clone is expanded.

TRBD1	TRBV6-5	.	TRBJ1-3	CASSYVGTGAGNTIYF	TGTGCCAGCAGTTATGTAGGGACAGGGGCTGGAAACACCATATATTTT
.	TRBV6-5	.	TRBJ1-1	CASRTSRRALEAFF	TGTGCCAGCAGGACCTCCCGGAGGGCCCTTGAAGCTTTCTTT
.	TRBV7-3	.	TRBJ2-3	CASSLTGRAADTQYF	TGTGCCAGCAGCTTAACGGGCAGGGCAGCAGATACGCAGTATTTT
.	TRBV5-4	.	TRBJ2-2	CASSFPTGIGTGELFF	TGTGCCAGCAGCTTTCCAACAGGGATCGGCACCGGGGAGCTGTTTTTT
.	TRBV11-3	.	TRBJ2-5	CASSSSGGTQYF	TGTGCCAGCAGTTCAAGCGGAGGGACCCAGTACTTC
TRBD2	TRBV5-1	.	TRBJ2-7	CASSSSRGGDEQYF	TGCGCCAGCAGCTCCTCCCGTGGGGGGGACGAGCAGTACTTC
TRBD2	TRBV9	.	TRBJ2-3	CASSATSGVPSNTDTQYF	TGTGCCAGCAGCGCGACTAGCGGGGTCCCATCAAACACAGATACGCAGTATTTT
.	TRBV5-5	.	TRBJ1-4	CASSLGGGVGEKLFF	TGTGCCAGCAGCTTGGGAGGTGGGGTAGGCGAAAAACTGTTTTTT
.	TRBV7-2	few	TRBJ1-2	CASSFNRDYGYTF	TGTGCCAGCAGCTTTAACAGGGACTATGGCTACACCTTC
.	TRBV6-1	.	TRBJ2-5	CASSRQVGETQYF	TGTGCCAGCAGTAGACAGGTTGGGGAGACCCAGTACTTC
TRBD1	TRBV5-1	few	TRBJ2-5	CASSLEAGQGQTQYF	TGCGCCAGCAGCTTGGAGGCGGGACAGGGGCAGACCCAGTACTTC
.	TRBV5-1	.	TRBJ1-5	CASSPGTGGAGQPQHF	TGCGCCAGCAGCCCGGGGACCGGTGGAGCGGGTCAGCCCCAGCATTTT
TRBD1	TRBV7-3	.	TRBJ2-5	CASSLRGQGRETQYF	TGTGCCAGCAGTCTCCGGGGACAGGGGCGAGAGACCCAGTACTTC
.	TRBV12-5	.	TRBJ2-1	CASGLGANEQFF	TGTGCTAGTGGTTTGGGGGCCAATGAGCAGTTCTTC
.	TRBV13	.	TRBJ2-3	CASSLDGSRNTQYF	TGTGCCAGCAGCTTAGACGGTTCTCGGAATACGCAGTATTTT
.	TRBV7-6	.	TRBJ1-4	CASSLEWNNEKLFF	TGTGCCAGCAGCTTAGAATGGAATAATGAAAAACTGTTTTTT
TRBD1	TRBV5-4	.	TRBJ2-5	CASSPGQAFSQYF	TGTGCCAGCAGCCCTGGACAGGCATTTTCCCAGTACTTC
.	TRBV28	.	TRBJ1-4	CASRRGGGVGEKLFF	TGTGCCAGCAGAAGGGGGGGCGGGGTTGGTGAAAAACTGTTTTTT
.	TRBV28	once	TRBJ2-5	CASSAEQIETQYF	TGTGCCAGCAGCGCAGAGCAAATTGAGACCCAGTACTTC
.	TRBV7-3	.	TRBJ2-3	CASSLSGRDTQYF	TGTGCCAGCAGCTTATCGGGCAGGGATACGCAGTATTTT
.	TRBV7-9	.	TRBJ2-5	CASSPVVTQETQYF	TGTGCCAGCAGCCCGGTCGTCACCCAAGAGACCCAGTACTTC
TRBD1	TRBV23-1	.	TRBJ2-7	CASSQSAGGTYEQYF	TGCGCCAGCAGTCAATCGGCAGGGGGTACGTACGAGCAGTACTTC